This TCR beta chain emerged from a study of breast tumors, draining lymph nodes, adjacent tissues. Study results and limitations: Compared with lymph nodes, tumors were less diverse; compared with nontumor tissue, more. The lymph node origin of tumor T cells was framed as consistent with a hypothesis, not demonstrated. The data were judged consistent with most tumor T cells coming from lymph node and expanding in tumor.

TCRdb recomputed calls from the multiplex PCR reads with MiXCR, one row per CDR3 protein. The table has 200,000 to 250,000 distinct CDR3 sequences, around 35% seen once. This clonotype came up many times. Antigen unknown. Trimming at V came to 5 bases and at J to 6 bases, leaving 10 bases not matched to a gene. CDR1 SGHVS and CDR2 FQNEAQ come from the germline V gene. The CDR3 loop spans 15 amino acids. The lymph nodes were axillary draining lymph nodes from breast cancer patients. The TCR comes from a female donor with breast cancer. Some clones in this sample may be carry-over from other donors' samples. The gene calls are TRBV7-8 and TRBJ2-7, with 10 bases identical to TRBD1. The sample comprised axillary lymph node tissue. The CDR3 loop reads CASSITGTGAVEQYF. DNA for the CDR3: TGTGCCAGCAGCATAACCGGGACAGGGGCGGTCGAGCAGTACTTC.